Here is one T cell receptor beta chain with its context. Its antigen is currently unknown. PCR was performed using 60 Vbeta and 13 Jbeta primers. In the authors' workflow: Approximately 79 million unique TCR beta chains, roughly 11 million of them shared, were counted by a later analysis. Clones were sequenced by immunoSEQ multiplex PCR, and TCRdb holds only the in-frame ones, with some missing. That table furnishes V, J and clone size, whereas the DNA furnished D and trimming. Among over 150,000 clones listed, about four fifths were seen once. The entry originates in a study of cytomegalovirus exposure and HLA in healthy donors. CDR3 length: 13 amino acids. V was pared by 7 bases and J by 7 bases, with 15 bases between. CDR1 is SGHRS, CDR2 YFSETQ, per germline. Study conclusions and caveats: In a later analysis, CMV-associated beta chains were mostly HLA-associated, it appeared. The classifier reportedly diagnosed cytomegalovirus status with high specificity and sensitivity. The authors later linked a missense DCLRE1C variant to TCR beta V- and J-gene trimming.

The source of this sequence is a boy between 2 and 10 years old in good health and CMV-seronegative. This chain uses TRBV5-1 with TRBJ2-1, with D tentatively TRBD2 (6 bases). Sequenced: PBMCs. For the CDR3, the DNA is TGCGCCAGCGGCCTTCGGGAGTTGAATGAGCAGTTCTTC. This encodes CASGLRELNEQFF.